These 22 T cell receptor beta chains share one sample of origin, sequenced in a study of shared clonotypes between healthy human individuals. Sequenced by immunoSEQ multiplex PCR; TCRdb stores in-frame clones only, minus some. This sample yields roughly 2.2 million clones, of which 80% to 95% are seen a single time; approximately 0.4% belongs to the top ten. Sequencing was performed on naive CD4+ T cells from PBMCs. Subset denoted: CD45RA+ positively selected. The receptors come from a man aged 18-30 years in good health. Some clones in this sample may be carry-over from other donors' samples.

The chain recombines TRBV28 with TRBJ2-7; TRBD2 matches at 14 bases. The CDR3 has 16 amino acids. V lost 5 bases and J lost 5; bases outside the gene matches: 8. The germline CDR1 and CDR2 sequences are MDHEN and SYDVKM. The CDR3 loop is CASSSGLAGGGDEQYF. The CDR3 DNA reads TGTGCCAGCAGTAGCGGACTAGCGGGAGGAGGAGACGAGCAGTACTTC.

The chain employs TRBV28 and TRBJ1-5; no firm D call. Trimming left V 3 bases short and J 3 bases short, with 12 bases between. Germline lookup yields CDR1 MDHEN and CDR2 SYDVKM. The CDR3 has 15 residues. CDR3 DNA sequence: TGTGCCAGCAGTTTGGTTGGAGGGATCAATCAGCCCCAGCATTTT. Its protein product is CASSLVGGINQPQHF.

This rearrangement joins TRBV9 to TRBJ2-1; no firm D call. V was trimmed by 4 bases and J by 9 bases, leaving 17 bases between them. Per the germline V gene, CDR1 is SGDLS and CDR2 is YYNGEE. The length of the CDR3 is 14 residues. CDR3 DNA: TGTGCCAGCAGCCCAGCCCCGTTCGTAGGTGAGCAGTTCTTC. Amino acid sequence: CASSPAPFVGEQFF.

The chain has TRBV4-1 and TRBJ2-1, with TRBD2 matching over 9 bases. V gave up 1 base and J gave up 8 bases; unmatched junction bases: 9. The length of the CDR3 is 16 residues. CDR1 and CDR2 from the germline V gene are MGHRA and YSYEKL. CDR3 DNA: TGCGCCAGCAGCCAAGGGGGGCTAGCGGGACTTGATGAGCAGTTCTTC. Translating it yields CASSQGGLAGLDEQFF.

V and J are TRBV18 and TRBJ2-1; D is undetermined. Germline CDR1 reads KGHSH; CDR2 reads LQKENI. This CDR3 is 15 amino acids long. Trimming removed 3 bases at V and 2 bases at J, with 11 bases between. In DNA form, the CDR3 reads TGTGCCAGCTCACCCATTATAGAAGCCTACAATGAGCAGTTCTTC. This gives the protein CASSPIIEAYNEQFF.

About this clone: In the same sample, other DNA sequences code for this CDR3. This sequence joins TRBV6-6 and TRBJ2-7; no clear D gene. Looked up from germline, CDR1 is MNHNY and CDR2 is SVGAGI (reference sequence). The CDR3 is 12 amino acids. V lost 5 bases to trimming and J lost 1 base, with 6 bases between them. For the CDR3, the DNA is TGTGCCAGCAGTCCCGGATCCTACGAGCAGTACTTC. Amino acid sequence: CASSPGSYEQYF.

The chain recombines TRBV28 with TRBJ1-1, with no clear D. The CDR3 is 14 residues long. Trimming left V 1 base short and J 6 bases short, with 12 bases between. Germline assignment: CDR1 MDHEN and CDR2 SYDVKM. CDR3 sequence reads: CASSLSPAQPEAFF. The CDR3 nucleotides read TGTGCCAGCAGTTTATCTCCAGCGCAACCTGAAGCTTTCTTT.

V is TRBV18 and J is TRBJ1-5; unclear D gene. V lost 2 bases and J 5 bases, leaving 10 bases between the germline ends. The CDR3 loop spans 14 amino acids. Per germline, CDR1 KGHSH and CDR2 LQKENI. This CDR3 reads CASSPAGRDQPQHF. The CDR3 DNA reads as TGTGCCAGCTCACCAGCCGGACGCGATCAGCCCCAGCATTTT.

This clone was picked up one time. V is TRBV5-1 and J is TRBJ2-7; 8 bases match TRBD2. The J segment lost 2 bases and the V segment lost 0 bases, leaving 10 bases of the junction unmatched. This CDR3 contains 17 residues. The germline V gene has CDR1 SGHRS and CDR2 YFSETQ. CDR3 region: CASSLAPSGGGTYEQYF. The CDR3 DNA follows: TGCGCCAGCAGCTTGGCTCCGTCGGGCGGGGGGACCTACGAGCAGTACTTC.

The chain uses TRBV18 and TRBJ2-4; D not certain. This CDR3 comprises 13 residues. The V gene's germline CDR1 is KGHSH and CDR2 LQKENI. The germline V and J ends were trimmed by 2 bases and 8 bases, with 10 bases remaining between them. The CDR3 sequence: CASSPEDLDIQYF. Here the CDR3 DNA reads TGTGCCAGCTCACCAGAGGATCTGGACATTCAGTACTTC.

The CDR3 coding sequence is TGTGCCAGCAGCTTAGGTCCCGGGACACACGTTCATCAGCCCCAGCATTTT. Amino acid sequence: CASSLGPGTHVHQPQHF. The genes are TRBV7-9 and TRBJ1-5; a possible D gene is TRBD1 (6 bases). The CDR3 length is 17 residues. Germline V CDR1 and CDR2: SEHNR, FQNEAQ (reference sequence). Trimming stripped 1 base from V and 5 bases from J, with 18 bases between.

The chain joins TRBV5-6 to TRBJ2-2; 9 bases are a match to TRBD2. Germline V gene sequence: CDR1 SGHDT, CDR2 YYEEEE. CDR3 length: 17 residues. With 5 bases clipped from V and 0 bases from J, the junction kept 8 bases outside the gene matches. Written as DNA, the CDR3 is TGTGCCAGCAGTTTAGGAATAGCGGGAGCGAACACCGGGGAGCTGTTTTTT. It yields the protein CASSLGIAGANTGELFF.

The rearrangement uses TRBV6-1 and TRBJ1-1, with D hard to call. Trimming left V 5 bases short and J 3 bases short, with 13 bases between. The CDR3 runs 14 residues. CDR1 and CDR2 from the germline V gene are MNHNS and SASEGT. As DNA, the CDR3 is TGTGCCAGCAGTACCGGCCCTTGGGACACTGAAGCTTTCTTT. This codes for CASSTGPWDTEAFF.

V usage is TRBV20-1 and J usage is TRBJ2-7; D call uncertain. Trimming removed 2 bases from V and 9 bases from J, with 2 bases in between. CDR3 length equals 8 residues. CDR1 and CDR2 (germline): DFQATT, SNEGSKA (reference sequence). In DNA form, the CDR3 reads TGCAGTGCTAGACCGCAGTACTTC. This sequence encodes CSARPQYF.

This chain links TRBV4-1 with TRBJ2-7; TRBD2 agrees at 10 bases. The CDR3 covers 17 residues. Trimming removed 0 bases from V and 2 bases from J; junction bases left unmatched: 7. Germline CDR1 is MGHRA and CDR2 is YSYEKL. The CDR3 DNA follows: TGCGCCAGCAGCCAAGAGCCTCTAGGACTAGCGGCCTACGAGCAGTACTTC. Encoded protein: CASSQEPLGLAAYEQYF.

The chain is built from TRBV2 and TRBJ2-7, with TRBD2 identical over 10 bases. The germline V gene has CDR1 SNHLY and CDR2 FYNNEI. Unmatched junction bases numbered 6, after V lost 6 bases and J lost 4 bases. The CDR3 loop spans 14 amino acids. In nucleotides, the CDR3 is TGTGCCAGCAGACGAGCGGGAGGGCAATACGAGCAGTACTTC. Amino acid sequence: CASRRAGGQYEQYF.

The chain is built from TRBV11-2 and TRBJ2-1; D is ambiguous. CDR1 and CDR2 (germline): SGHAT, FQNNGV. V lost 4 bases and J 6 bases, leaving 10 bases between the germline ends. The length of the CDR3 is 13 residues. DNA of the CDR3: TGTGCCAGCAGCTCACTCCGAACCAATGAGCAGTTCTTC. Amino acid sequence: CASSSLRTNEQFF.

A single count supports this clone. As DNA, the CDR3 is TGTGCCAGCAGCCGCGGACTAGCGGGCAACATTCAGTACTTC. Amino acids: CASSRGLAGNIQYF. V is TRBV27 and J is TRBJ2-4; 11 nucleotides match TRBD2. CDR3 length equals 14 residues. J lost 7 bases, V lost 6 bases, and 5 bases had no gene match. Germline V gene data show CDR1 as MNHEY and CDR2 as SMNVEV (reference sequence).

The chain is built from TRBV7-8 and TRBJ2-7, with 10 nucleotides matching TRBD2. CDR1 and CDR2 (germline): SGHVS, FQNEAQ. Trimming at V came to 1 base and at J to 2 bases, leaving 2 bases not matched to a gene. The CDR3 is 15 residues long. CDR3 in amino acids: CASSLGSGGTYEQYF. DNA for the CDR3: TGTGCCAGCAGCTTAGGTAGCGGGGGGACCTACGAGCAGTACTTC.

For the CDR3, the DNA is TGTGCCAGCAGCTTAGGAGGGACTAGCGTAAGGACCGGGGAGCTGTTTTTT. Protein product: CASSLGGTSVRTGELFF. The chain uses TRBV7-2 and TRBJ2-2, with TRBD2 matching over 10 bases. CDR3 length: 17 amino acids. V trimming: 1 base; J trimming: 5 bases; junction bases outside the gene matches: 7. Germline loops: CDR1 SGHTA, CDR2 FQGNSA.

The chain couples TRBV18 to TRBJ2-1, with a weak D call TRBD2 (5 bases). The CDR3 covers 14 residues. Germline assignment: CDR1 KGHSH and CDR2 LQKENI. Trimming took off 0 bases at V and 9 bases at J, with 12 bases between the two ends. CDR3 region: CASSPPERTGEQFF. The CDR3 region has the DNA TGTGCCAGCTCACCACCGGAGCGGACGGGTGAGCAGTTCTTC.

V gene TRBV15 combines with J gene TRBJ2-5, with 13 bases that match TRBD2. The J segment lost 5 bases and the V segment lost 6 bases, leaving 9 bases of the junction unmatched. This CDR3 contains 16 residues. Germline V gene data show CDR1 as LNHNV and CDR2 as YYDKDF (reference sequence). This CDR3 reads CATRKTSGRASETQYF. DNA of the CDR3: TGTGCCACCAGGAAAACTAGCGGGAGGGCTTCGGAGACCCAGTACTTC.